Sequencing of this TCR beta chain was carried out in a study of blood T cell repertoires in COVID-19. On the study more broadly: T cells, B-cell-depleted T cells, or PBMCs provided the cDNA or gDNA that served as material.

The authors' processing: Reference gene primer amplification yielded estimated nucleated cell counts. Assay used: immunoSEQ multiplex PCR; TCRdb lists only in-frame clones, some missing. For V, J and clone size, that table is used; D and trimming come from the DNA. The sample contains about 400,000 clones, around 87% of which appear only once. Germline V CDR1 and CDR2: LNHNV, YYDKDF (reference sequence). Trimming removed 3 bases from V and 6 bases from J; junction bases left unmatched: 15. The CDR3 is made up of 18 amino acids. The chain is built from TRBV15 and TRBJ2-3, with 10 positions matching TRBD2. This TCR was recovered from a human donor in a cohort sampled during active COVID-19. The material sequenced was peripheral blood. CDR3 amino acids: CATSRGTTLAGEGDTQYF. CDR3 DNA: TGTGCCACCAGCAGGGGTACAACCCTAGCGGGAGAGGGCGATACGCAGTATTTT.